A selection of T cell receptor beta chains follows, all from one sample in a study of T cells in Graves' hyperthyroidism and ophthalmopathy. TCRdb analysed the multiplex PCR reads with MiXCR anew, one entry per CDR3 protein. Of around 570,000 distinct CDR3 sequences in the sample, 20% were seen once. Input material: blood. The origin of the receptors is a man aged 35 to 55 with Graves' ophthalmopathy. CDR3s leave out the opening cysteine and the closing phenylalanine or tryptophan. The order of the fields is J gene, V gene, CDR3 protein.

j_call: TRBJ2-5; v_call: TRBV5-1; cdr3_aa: ASSLSGRVVWGETQY
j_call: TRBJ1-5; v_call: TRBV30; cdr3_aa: AWSTLGAFQH
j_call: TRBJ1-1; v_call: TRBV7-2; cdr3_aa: ASSFRVGDTEAF
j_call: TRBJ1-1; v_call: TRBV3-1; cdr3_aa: ASSQKIGFEAF
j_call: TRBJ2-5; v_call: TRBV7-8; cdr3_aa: ASSPPGGREETQY
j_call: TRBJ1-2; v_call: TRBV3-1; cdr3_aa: ASRARGLGGYT
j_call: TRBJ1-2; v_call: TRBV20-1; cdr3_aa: SAQATNYGYT
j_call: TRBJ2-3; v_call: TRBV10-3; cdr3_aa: AASRLAGPADTQY
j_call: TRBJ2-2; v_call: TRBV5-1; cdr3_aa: ASSTFTDTGELF
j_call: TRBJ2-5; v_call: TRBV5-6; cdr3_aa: ASSPGPRETQY
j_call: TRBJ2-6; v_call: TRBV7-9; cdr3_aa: ASSLNLGANVLT
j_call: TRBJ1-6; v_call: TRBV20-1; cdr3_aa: SASGTGFSPLH
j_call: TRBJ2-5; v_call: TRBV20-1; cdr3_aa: SARVGGKETQY
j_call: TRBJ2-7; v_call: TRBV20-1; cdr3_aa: SARDVDSSYEQY
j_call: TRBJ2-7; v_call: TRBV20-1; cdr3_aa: SAPGWVNYEQY
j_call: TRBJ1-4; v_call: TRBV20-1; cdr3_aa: SARRGQDEKLF
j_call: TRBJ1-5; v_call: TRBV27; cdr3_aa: ASSFGGVHQPQH
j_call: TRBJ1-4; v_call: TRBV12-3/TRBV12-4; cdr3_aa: ASSFGALEKLF
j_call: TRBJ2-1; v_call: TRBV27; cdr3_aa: ASGGSAKQF
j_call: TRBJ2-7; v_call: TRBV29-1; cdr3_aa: SVELGTGDVDEQY
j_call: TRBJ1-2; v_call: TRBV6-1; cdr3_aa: ASSPRGGAALINYGYT
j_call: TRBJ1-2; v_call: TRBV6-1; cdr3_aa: ASRTGTVINYGYT
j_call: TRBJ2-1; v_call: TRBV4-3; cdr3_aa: ASSWDERGPTVEQF
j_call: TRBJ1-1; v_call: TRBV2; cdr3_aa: ASSEGQGNTEAF
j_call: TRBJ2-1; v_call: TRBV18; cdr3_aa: ASSPLEGNEQF
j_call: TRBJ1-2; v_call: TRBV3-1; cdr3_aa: ASRYTGDRHGYT
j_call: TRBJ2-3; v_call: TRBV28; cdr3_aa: ASSLSLPVDTQY
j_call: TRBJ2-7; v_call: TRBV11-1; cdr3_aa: ASSLEDRWGPEQY
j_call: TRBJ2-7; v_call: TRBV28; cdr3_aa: ASSSRRSGLHEQY
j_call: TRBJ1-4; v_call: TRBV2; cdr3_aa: ASSIDRKANEKLF
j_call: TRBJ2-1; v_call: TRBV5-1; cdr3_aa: ASSWTGADEQF
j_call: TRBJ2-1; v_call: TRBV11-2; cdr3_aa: ASGYPPTGTSGIGNEQF
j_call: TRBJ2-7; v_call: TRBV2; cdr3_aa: ASNPSGGASEQY
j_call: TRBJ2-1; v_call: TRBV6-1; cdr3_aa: ASRTSANEQF
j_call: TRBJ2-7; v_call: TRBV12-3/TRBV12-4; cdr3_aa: ASSPGMVYEQY
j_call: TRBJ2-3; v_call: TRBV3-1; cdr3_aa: ASSQGLDRTDTQY
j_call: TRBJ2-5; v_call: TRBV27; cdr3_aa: ASSLSDPNRETQY
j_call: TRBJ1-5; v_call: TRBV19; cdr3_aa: ASSLRHLNQPQH
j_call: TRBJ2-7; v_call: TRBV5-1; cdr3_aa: ASSFLQSSYEQY
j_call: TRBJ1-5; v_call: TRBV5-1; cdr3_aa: ASRTGTDSNQPQH
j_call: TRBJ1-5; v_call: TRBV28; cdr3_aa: ASSLYGGQDNQPQH
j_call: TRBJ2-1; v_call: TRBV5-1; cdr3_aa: ASIPASGSFKNNEQF
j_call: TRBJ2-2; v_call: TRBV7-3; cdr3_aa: ASSLGETGPNTGELF
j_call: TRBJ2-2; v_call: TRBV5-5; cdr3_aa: ASSSTGVVGELF
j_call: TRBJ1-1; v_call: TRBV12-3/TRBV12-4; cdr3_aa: ASRPTGANTEAF
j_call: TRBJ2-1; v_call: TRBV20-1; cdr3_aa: SASGEITYNEQF
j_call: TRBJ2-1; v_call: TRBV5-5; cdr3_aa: ASSSPGQGVEEQF
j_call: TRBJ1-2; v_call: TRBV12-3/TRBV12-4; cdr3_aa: ASSFNLANYGYT
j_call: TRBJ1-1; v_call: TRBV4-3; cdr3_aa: ASSSKGGLFRLDTEAF
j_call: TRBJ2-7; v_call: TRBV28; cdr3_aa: ASSLLEWGARYEQY
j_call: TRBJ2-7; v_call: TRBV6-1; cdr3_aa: ASESGQDVYEQY
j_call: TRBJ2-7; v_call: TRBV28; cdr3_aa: ASSYLGGYEQY
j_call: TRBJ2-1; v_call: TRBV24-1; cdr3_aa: ATSGVAGPSNEQF
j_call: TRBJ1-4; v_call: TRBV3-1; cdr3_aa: ASSLIQGETNEKLF
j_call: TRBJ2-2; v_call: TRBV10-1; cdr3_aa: ASSEDFANTGELF
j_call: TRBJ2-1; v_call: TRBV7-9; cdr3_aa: ASRLREDEQF
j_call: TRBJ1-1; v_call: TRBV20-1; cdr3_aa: SARGQGTEAF